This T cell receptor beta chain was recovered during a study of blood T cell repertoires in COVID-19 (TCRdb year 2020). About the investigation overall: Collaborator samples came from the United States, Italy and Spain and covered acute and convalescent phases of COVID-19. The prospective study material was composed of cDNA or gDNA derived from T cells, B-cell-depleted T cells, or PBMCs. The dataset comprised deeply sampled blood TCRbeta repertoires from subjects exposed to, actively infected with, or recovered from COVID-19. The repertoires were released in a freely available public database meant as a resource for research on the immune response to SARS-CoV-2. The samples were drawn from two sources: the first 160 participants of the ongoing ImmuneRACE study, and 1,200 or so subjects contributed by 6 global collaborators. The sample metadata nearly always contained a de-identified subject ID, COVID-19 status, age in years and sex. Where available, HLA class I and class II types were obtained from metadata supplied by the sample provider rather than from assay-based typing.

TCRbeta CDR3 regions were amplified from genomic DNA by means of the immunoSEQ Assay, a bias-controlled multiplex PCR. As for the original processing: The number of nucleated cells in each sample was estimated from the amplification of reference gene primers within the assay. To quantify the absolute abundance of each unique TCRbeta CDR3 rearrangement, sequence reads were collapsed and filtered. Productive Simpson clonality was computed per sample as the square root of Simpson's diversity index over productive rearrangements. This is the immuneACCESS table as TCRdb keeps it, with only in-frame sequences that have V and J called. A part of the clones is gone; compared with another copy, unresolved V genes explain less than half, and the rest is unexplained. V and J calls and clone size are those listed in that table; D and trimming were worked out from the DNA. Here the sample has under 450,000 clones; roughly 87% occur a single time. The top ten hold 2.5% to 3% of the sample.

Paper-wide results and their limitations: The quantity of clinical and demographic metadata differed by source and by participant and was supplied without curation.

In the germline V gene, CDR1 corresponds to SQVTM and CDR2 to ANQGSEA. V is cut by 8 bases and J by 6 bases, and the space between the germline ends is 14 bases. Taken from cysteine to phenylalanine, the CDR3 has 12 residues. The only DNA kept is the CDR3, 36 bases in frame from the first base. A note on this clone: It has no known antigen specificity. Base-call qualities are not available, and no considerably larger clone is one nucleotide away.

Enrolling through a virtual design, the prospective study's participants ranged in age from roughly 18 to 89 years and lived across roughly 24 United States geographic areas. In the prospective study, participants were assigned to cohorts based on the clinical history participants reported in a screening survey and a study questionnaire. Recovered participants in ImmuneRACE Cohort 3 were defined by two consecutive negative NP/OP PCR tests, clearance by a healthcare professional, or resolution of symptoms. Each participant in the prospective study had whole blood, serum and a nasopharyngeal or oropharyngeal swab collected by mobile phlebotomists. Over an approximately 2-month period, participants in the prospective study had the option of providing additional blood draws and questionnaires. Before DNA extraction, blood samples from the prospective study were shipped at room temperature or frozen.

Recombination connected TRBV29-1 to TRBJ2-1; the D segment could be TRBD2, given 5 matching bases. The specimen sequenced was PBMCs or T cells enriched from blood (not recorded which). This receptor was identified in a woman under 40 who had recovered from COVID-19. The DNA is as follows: TGCAGCCTAGCTGTGAGTTCCAATGAGCAGTTCTTC. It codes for CSLAVSSNEQFF.